This T cell receptor (beta chain) is drawn from a study of cytomegalovirus exposure and HLA in healthy donors. Sequenced by immunoSEQ multiplex PCR; TCRdb stores in-frame clones only, minus some. The repertoire has tens of thousands of clones, 70% to 90% of them found once; the top ten carry 3% to 4%. CDR3 length equals 13 residues. V shed 8 bases and J shed 3 bases, with 13 bases lying between them. Germline V gene data show CDR1 as WSHSY and CDR2 as SAAADI. Regarding the study as a whole: Researchers reported that a few CMV-associated chains were confirmed in vitro as CMV antigen-specific. The study listed some 160 cytomegalovirus-associated TCR beta chains.

Points on this clone: Its cognate antigen is unknown.

Sequenced input: PBMCs. The clonotype was recovered from a woman under 30 in good health and CMV-seropositive. V usage is TRBV10-2 and J usage is TRBJ1-2; perhaps TRBD1 as D (5 bases). The CDR3 DNA sequence: TGCGCCAGCGGCAGGGATGCGGACTATGGCTACACCTTC. It codes for CASGRDADYGYTF.